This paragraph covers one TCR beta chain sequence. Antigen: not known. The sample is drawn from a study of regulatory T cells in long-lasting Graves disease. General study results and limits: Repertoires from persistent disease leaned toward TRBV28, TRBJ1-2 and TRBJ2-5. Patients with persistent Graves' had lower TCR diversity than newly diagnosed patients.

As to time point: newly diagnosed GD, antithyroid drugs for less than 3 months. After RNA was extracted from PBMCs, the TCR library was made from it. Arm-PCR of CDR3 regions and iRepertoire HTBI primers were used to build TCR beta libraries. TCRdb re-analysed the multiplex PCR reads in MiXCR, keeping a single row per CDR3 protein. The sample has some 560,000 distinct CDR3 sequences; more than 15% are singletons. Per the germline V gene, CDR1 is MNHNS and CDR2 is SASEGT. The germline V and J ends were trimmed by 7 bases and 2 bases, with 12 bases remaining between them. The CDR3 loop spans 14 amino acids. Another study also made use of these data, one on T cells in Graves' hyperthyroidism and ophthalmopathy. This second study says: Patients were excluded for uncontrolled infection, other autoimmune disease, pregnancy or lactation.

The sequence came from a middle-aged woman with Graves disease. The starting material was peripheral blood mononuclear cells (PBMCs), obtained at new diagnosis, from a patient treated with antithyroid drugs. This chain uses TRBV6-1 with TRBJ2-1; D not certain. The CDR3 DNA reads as TGTGCCAGCAAGAACACAGCAGCCTACAATGAGCAGTTCTTC. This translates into CASKNTAAYNEQFF.